The next 31 T cell receptor beta chains were all read from a single sample in a study of T cells in localized non-small cell lung cancer. Generated by immunoSEQ multiplex PCR, the TCRdb table keeps only in-frame clones and is missing some. This table has about 25,000 clones, 80% to 90% appearing once. Sequenced material: peripheral blood, taken before any cancer treatment. The receptor source for this set is a female donor aged 60 or older with stage I lung adenocarcinoma.

Only one count was recorded for this clone. The J gene is TRBJ1-2, the V gene TRBV9; D is undetermined. V lost 3 bases, J lost 3 bases, and 12 bases lay in between. The germline gives CDR1 SGDLS, CDR2 YYNGEE. The CDR3 sequence is 14 residues long. The CDR3 sequence is CASSAVSGDYGYTF. DNA for the CDR3: TGTGCCAGCAGCGCTGTATCGGGAGACTATGGCTACACCTTC.

J is TRBJ1-4 and V is TRBV29-1; D remains ambiguous. The ends were cut back, 1 base at V and 3 bases at J, with 3 bases in the middle. Germline lookup yields CDR1 SQVTM and CDR2 ANQGSEA. CDR3 length equals 12 residues. The CDR3 is CSVEGANEKLFF. Written as DNA, the CDR3 is TGCAGCGTTGAAGGGGCTAATGAAAAACTGTTTTTT.

This clone occurred a few times. The chain recombines TRBV7-2 with TRBJ2-2; D remains unclear. The V and J ends lost 1 base and 5 bases respectively, with 14 bases between them. The germline V gene encodes CDR1 SGHTA and CDR2 FQGNSA. The CDR3 extends over 16 amino acids. CDR3 amino acids: CASSLVGGVGTGELFF. The CDR3 nucleotides are TGTGCCAGCAGCTTAGTTGGCGGAGTTGGGACCGGGGAGCTGTTTTTT.

The CDR3 spells CASSLTPGGGSYEQYF. DNA for the CDR3: TGCGCCAGCAGCCTTACCCCTGGCGGTGGATCCTACGAGCAGTACTTC. This chain uses TRBV5-1 with TRBJ2-7; no definite D call. CDR3 length: 16 amino acids. Germline V CDR1 and CDR2: SGHRS, YFSETQ. V shed 4 bases and J shed 1 base, with 18 bases lying between them.

The chain is built from TRBV9 and TRBJ2-1; 10 nucleotides align to TRBD2. The germline CDR1 and CDR2 sequences are SGDLS and YYNGEE. The CDR3 has 18 residues. The V segment lost 0 bases and the J segment 9 bases; nucleotides outside the gene matches: 15. The CDR3 bases are TGTGCCAGCAGCGTAGCCAGCGGGGGGGCCGTAGGCCTCCCTGAGCAGTTCTTC. Protein: CASSVASGGAVGLPEQFF.

The V and J genes are TRBV5-4 and TRBJ1-2; TRBD1 agrees at 8 bases. The CDR3 is made up of 14 amino acids. Germline V gene sequence: CDR1 SGHNT, CDR2 YYREEE (reference sequence). The J segment lost 2 bases and the V segment lost 0 bases, leaving 0 bases of the junction unmatched. The CDR3 is CASSLGTGNYGYTF. CDR3 DNA sequence: TGTGCCAGCAGCTTGGGGACAGGGAACTATGGCTACACCTTC. The variable domain in full, completed from reference TRBV5-4 and TRBJ1-2, reads ETGVTQSPTHLIKTRGQQVTLRCSSQSGHNTVSWYQQALGQGPQFIFQYYREEENGRGNFPPRFSGLQFPNYSSELNVNALELDDSALYLCASSLGTGNYGYTFGSGTRLTVV.

The chain employs TRBV6-1 and TRBJ1-1; possible D gene TRBD1, 5 bases. The CDR3 runs 14 residues. V lost 7 bases and J lost 3, with 15 bases in between. Germline V gene lookup returns CDR1 MNHNS and CDR2 SASEGT. CDR3 coding DNA: TGTGCCAGCAACGACCGGGGGGATCACACTGAAGCTTTCTTT. This codes for CASNDRGDHTEAFF.

This chain joins TRBV5-6 and TRBJ1-1; 11 nucleotides agree with TRBD1. Germline V gene sequence: CDR1 SGHDT, CDR2 YYEEEE. J was trimmed by 3 bases and V by 4 bases; bases with no gene match: 8. The CDR3 extends over 16 amino acids. In nucleotides, the CDR3 is TGTGCCAGCAGCCCGGACAGGGGGCGCTTCGACACTGAAGCTTTCTTT. This gives the protein CASSPDRGRFDTEAFF. Full variable domain (rest looked up from reference TRBV5-6 and TRBJ1-1): DAGVTQSPTHLIKTRGQQVTLRCSPKSGHDTVSWYQQALGQGPQFIFQYYEEEERQRGNFPDRFSGHQFPNYSSELNVNALLLGDSALYLCASSPDRGRFDTEAFFGQGTRLTVV.

V and J are TRBV14 and TRBJ1-1; no firm D call. Germline CDR1 is SGHDN and CDR2 is FVKESK. Between the trimmed V and J ends, which lost 4 bases and 6 bases, there was a span of 12 bases. The CDR3 is made up of 13 amino acids. CDR3 sequence: CASSPTSGAEAFF. The CDR3 nucleotides are TGTGCCAGCAGCCCGACGAGTGGGGCTGAAGCTTTCTTT.

The chain has TRBV21-1 and TRBJ1-6; the table's D gene call, TRBD1, was not cross checked with the DNA. TRBV21-1 is designated a pseudogene. The CDR3 sequence is 20 residues long. The CDR3 protein is CASSKLASTAGQIYNSPLHF. The CDR3 nucleotides are TGTGCCAGCAGCAAACTCGCTTCAACCGCCGGACAAATCTATAATTCACCCCTCCACTTT.

This rearrangement joins TRBV5-1 to TRBJ1-2; D unresolved. Trimming took off 0 bases at V and 11 bases at J, with 8 bases between the two ends. There are 11 residues in the CDR3. CDR1 and CDR2 (germline): SGHRS, YFSETQ. Written as DNA, the CDR3 is TGCGCCAGCAGCTTGGATGCGATATACACCTTC. Translated, it gives CASSLDAIYTF.

The chain is built from TRBV25-1 and TRBJ1-3; TRBD1 might be the D (5 bases). Per germline, CDR1 MGHDK and CDR2 SYGVNS. The length of the CDR3 is 15 residues. The V end lost 0 bases, the J end lost 1 base, and 7 bases lay between the germline ends. CDR3 nucleotides: TGTGCCAGCAGTGAATACGGGGGATCTGGAAACACCATATATTTT. This sequence encodes CASSEYGGSGNTIYF.

The V gene is TRBV6-6, the J gene TRBJ2-7; D is undetermined. CDR1 MNHNY and CDR2 SVGAGI come from the germline V gene (reference sequence). This CDR3 spans 12 amino acids. V shed 3 bases and J shed 4 bases, with 7 bases lying between them. The CDR3 loop reads CASSYGKYEQYF. Written as DNA, the CDR3 is TGTGCCAGCAGTTATGGGAAATACGAGCAGTACTTC.

The rearrangement uses TRBV29-1 and TRBJ2-4, with D possibly being TRBD2 (6 bases). Germline values: CDR1 SQVTM, CDR2 ANQGSEA. The germline V and J ends were trimmed by 4 bases and 8 bases, with 18 bases remaining between them. CDR3 length: 14 residues. The CDR3 bases are TGCAGCGTTGTTGGAGGGGTTGGGATTGACATTCAGTACTTC. Translation gives CSVVGGVGIDIQYF.

The rearrangement uses TRBV7-8 and TRBJ1-1; D is uncertain. CDR1 and CDR2 from the germline V gene are SGHVS and FQNEAQ. The CDR3 contains 14 residues. Trimming removed 2 bases at V and 1 base at J, with 8 bases between. The CDR3 nucleotides read TGTGCCAGCAGCTTAACCTTCGGGAACACTGAAGCTTTCTTT. It encodes CASSLTFGNTEAFF.

The chain is built from TRBV11-2 and TRBJ2-7, with 7 bases that match TRBD1. The V segment lost 4 bases and the J segment 6 bases; nucleotides outside the gene matches: 15. The CDR3 covers 16 residues. CDR1 is SGHAT and CDR2 is FQNNGV in the germline V gene. The CDR3 reads CASSSDLASTGAEQYF. CDR3 nucleotides: TGTGCCAGCAGCTCGGATTTAGCCAGTACAGGGGCCGAGCAGTACTTC.

This chain uses TRBV7-6 with TRBJ2-3, with 13 bases aligning to TRBD2. This CDR3 is built from 16 residues. V shed 5 bases and J 2 bases; nucleotides not matched to a gene: 4. CDR1 is SGHVS and CDR2 is FNYEAQ in the germline V gene. The CDR3 coding sequence is TGTGCCAGCAGCAAACTAGCGGGAGGGCTCACAGATACGCAGTATTTT. It is translated as CASSKLAGGLTDTQYF.

This clone has a handful of counts. The chain has TRBV6-5 and TRBJ1-2; D is unclear. The V and J ends lost 4 bases and 7 bases respectively, with 10 bases between them. CDR1 and CDR2 from the germline V gene are MNHEY and SVGAGI. The CDR3 loop spans 12 amino acids. The CDR3 nucleotides read TGTGCCAGCAGTTGGGGAACCAGTGGCTACACCTTC. Residues: CASSWGTSGYTF.

The rearrangement links TRBV6-5 to TRBJ1-1; no clear D. Germline-derived CDR1 and CDR2 are MNHEY and SVGAGI. This CDR3 region has 14 residues. Trimming shortened V by 0 bases and J by 0 bases, and 5 bases separated the two germline ends. The CDR3 DNA follows: TGTGCCAGCAGTTACTCGAGGTTGAACACTGAAGCTTTCTTT. Protein: CASSYSRLNTEAFF.

The V and J genes are TRBV14 and TRBJ2-3; the D is unclear. This CDR3 has 11 residues. Per germline, CDR1 SGHDN and CDR2 FVKESK. Trimming removed 2 bases at V and 7 bases at J, with 4 bases between. CDR3 in amino acids: CASSQTNTQYF. The CDR3 bases are TGTGCCAGCAGCCAAACAAATACGCAGTATTTT. Based on the CDR3 plus reference TRBV14 and TRBJ2-3, the full variable domain is EAGVTQFPSHSVIEKGQTVTLRCDPISGHDNLYWYRRVMGKEIKFLLHFVKESKQDESGMPNNRFLAERTGGTYSTLKVQPAELEDSGVYFCASSQTNTQYFGPGTRLTVL.

The chain links TRBV6-1 to TRBJ1-6, with D perhaps matching TRBD1 (5 bases). Germline V gene lookup returns CDR1 MNHNS and CDR2 SASEGT. CDR3 length equals 16 residues. V was shortened by 4 bases and J by 8 bases, with 18 bases between the two germline ends. CDR3 region: CASSATGGSLDSPLHF. In DNA form, the CDR3 reads TGTGCCAGCAGTGCCACGGGGGGTAGTCTCGATTCACCCCTCCACTTT.

This rearrangement joins TRBV5-1 to TRBJ2-5; tentative D call: TRBD2 (6 bases). Between the trimmed V and J ends, which lost 0 bases and 5 bases, there was a span of 20 bases. Germline CDR1 and CDR2: SGHRS and YFSETQ. The CDR3 has 17 amino acids. CDR3 bases: TGCGCCAGCAGCTTGGGTCCGGTCGGGAGTTCGTCGGAGACCCAGTACTTC. Translating it yields CASSLGPVGSSSETQYF. The variable domain in full, with the rest retrieved from reference TRBV5-1 and TRBJ2-5, is KAGVTQTPRYLIKTRGQQVTLSCSPISGHRSVSWYQQTPGQGLQFLFEYFSETQRNKGNFPGRFSGRQFSNSRSEMNVSTLELGDSALYLCASSLGPVGSSSETQYFGPGTRLLVL.

Here the CDR3 reads CASSAKSSYNSPLHF. In DNA form, the CDR3 reads TGTGCCAGCAGTGCGAAGAGCTCCTATAATTCACCCCTCCACTTT. The chain couples TRBV2 to TRBJ1-6; D is ambiguous. The CDR3 is 15 residues long. The ends were cut back, 4 bases at V and 0 bases at J, with 7 bases in the middle. Germline values: CDR1 SNHLY, CDR2 FYNNEI.

The chain carries TRBV11-2 and TRBJ1-4; possibly TRBD1 for D (6 bases). V was cut by 4 bases and J by 8 bases, with 17 bases left in between. From germline, CDR1 is SGHAT and CDR2 FQNNGV. The CDR3 has 15 residues. The CDR3 here is CASSSGQLKGEKLFF. The DNA for the CDR3 is TGTGCCAGCAGCTCAGGACAGCTAAAGGGGGAAAAACTGTTTTTT.

The J gene is TRBJ2-5, the V gene TRBV11-3; 13 nucleotides match TRBD2. The CDR3 covers 13 residues. Per germline, CDR1 SGHNT and CDR2 YENEEA. The V and J ends lost 10 bases and 5 bases, in that order; junction bases with no gene match: 4. This chain's CDR3 is CATGTSGEETQYF. The CDR3 DNA follows: TGTGCCACCGGGACTAGCGGGGAGGAGACCCAGTACTTC.

This clone was observed a single time. J is TRBJ2-7 and V is TRBV5-4; 7 positions agree with TRBD2. Looked up from germline, CDR1 is SGHNT and CDR2 is YYREEE (reference sequence). The CDR3 sequence is 18 residues long. With V trimmed by 1 base and J by 2 bases, 15 bases remained unmatched. The CDR3 is CASSLPGEERDRPYEQYF. The CDR3 DNA sequence: TGTGCCAGCAGCTTGCCGGGAGAGGAGCGGGACCGGCCCTACGAGCAGTACTTC.

This clone was observed a few times. This chain links TRBV11-1 with TRBJ1-1; unclear D gene. From germline, CDR1 is SGHAT and CDR2 FQDESV (reference sequence). The CDR3 covers 15 residues. The ends were cut back, 4 bases at V and 0 bases at J, with 12 bases in the middle. CDR3 sequence: CASSSPAGLNTEAFF. The CDR3 nucleotides are TGTGCCAGCAGCTCTCCCGCAGGTCTGAACACTGAAGCTTTCTTT.

As to this clone: An end of the junction differs from the germline gene, which may be a read error. The J gene is TRBJ2-5, the V gene TRBV7-7; 11 bases are shared with TRBD2. The germline V gene encodes CDR1 SSHAT and CDR2 FNYEAQ (reference sequence). The CDR3 is 15 amino acids. CDR3 protein: CASSLSGGAGRTQYF. The CDR3 nucleotides read TGTGCTAGCAGCCTTAGCGGGGGGGCCGGGCGGACCCAGTACTTC.

The V and J genes are TRBV9 and TRBJ1-3; TRBD1 matches at 9 bases. The CDR3 is made up of 17 amino acids. The V gene end was trimmed by 0 bases and the J gene end by 3 bases; junction bases not matched to a gene: 7. CDR1 and CDR2 (germline): SGDLS, YYNGEE. CDR3 nucleotides: TGTGCCAGCAGCGTAGAAGCACAGGGGGCCGTTGGAAACACCATATATTTT. As protein: CASSVEAQGAVGNTIYF.

The chain combines TRBV29-1 with TRBJ1-1; possible D gene TRBD1, 5 bases. The CDR3 spans 15 residues. Trimming stripped 7 bases from V and 0 bases from J, with 18 bases between. The germline CDR1 and CDR2 sequences are SQVTM and ANQGSEA. In DNA form, the CDR3 reads TGCAGCGGTTCGGGGGGAAACTACATGAACACTGAAGCTTTCTTT. This sequence encodes CSGSGGNYMNTEAFF. Complete variable domain (other parts from reference TRBV29-1 and TRBJ1-1): SAVISQKPSRDICQRGTSLTIQCQVDSQVTMMFWYRQQPGQSLTLIATANQGSEATYESGFVIDKFPISRPNLTFSTLTVSNMSPEDSSIYLCSGSGGNYMNTEAFFGQGTRLTVV.

The chain couples TRBV29-1 to TRBJ2-3, with TRBD1 matching over 9 bases. The V and J ends lost 2 bases and 2 bases, in that order; junction bases with no gene match: 20. This CDR3 is 20 amino acids long. Germline V CDR1 and CDR2: SQVTM, ANQGSEA. CDR3 in DNA: TGCAGCGTTGAAAAGAGGCGGGGGACAGGGAGTTTTCGTGTCACAGATACGCAGTATTTT. Its protein is CSVEKRRGTGSFRVTDTQYF.